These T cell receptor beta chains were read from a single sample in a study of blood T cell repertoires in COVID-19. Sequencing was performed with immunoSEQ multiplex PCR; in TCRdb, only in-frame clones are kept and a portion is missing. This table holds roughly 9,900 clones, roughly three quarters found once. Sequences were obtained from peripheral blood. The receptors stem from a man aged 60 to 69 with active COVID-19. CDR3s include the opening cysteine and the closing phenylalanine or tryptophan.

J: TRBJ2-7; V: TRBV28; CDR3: CASSFSGPYEQYF
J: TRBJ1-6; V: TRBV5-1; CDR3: CASSLASGEPLHF
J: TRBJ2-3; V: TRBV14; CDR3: CASSQQLASTDTQYF
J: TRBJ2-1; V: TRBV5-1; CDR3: CASSSIAGMNNEQFF
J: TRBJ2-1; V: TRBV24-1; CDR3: CATSLAGVEQFF
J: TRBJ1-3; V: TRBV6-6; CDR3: CASSPGQPGNTIYF
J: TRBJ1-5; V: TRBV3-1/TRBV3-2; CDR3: CASSQVFGIGQPQHF
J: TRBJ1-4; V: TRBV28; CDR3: CASSLGDLTAATNEKLFF
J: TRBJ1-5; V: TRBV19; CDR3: CASSWQQGNQPQHF
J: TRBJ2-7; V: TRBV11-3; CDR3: CASSSTGGAYEQYF
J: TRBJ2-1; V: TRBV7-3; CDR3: CASSLTPYNEQFF
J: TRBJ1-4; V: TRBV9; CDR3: CASSVAGGGMGNEKLFF
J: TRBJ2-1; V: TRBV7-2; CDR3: CASSVININNEQFF
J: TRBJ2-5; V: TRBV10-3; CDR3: CAISAGIQETQYF
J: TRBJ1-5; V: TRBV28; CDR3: CASSFPQWPEEPQHF
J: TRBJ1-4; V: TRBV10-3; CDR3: CAISETKRQKTTNEKLFF
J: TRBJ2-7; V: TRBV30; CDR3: CAWRRGPIAGGPYYEQYF
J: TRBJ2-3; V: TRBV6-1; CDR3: CASSEALEVRDTQYF
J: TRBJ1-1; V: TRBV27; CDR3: CASRTSGVVLNTEAFF
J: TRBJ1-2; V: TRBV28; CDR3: CASSFYRDSGYGYTF
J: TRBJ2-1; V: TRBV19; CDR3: CASSISRKDEQFF
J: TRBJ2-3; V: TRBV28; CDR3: CASSLGARRSTDTQYF
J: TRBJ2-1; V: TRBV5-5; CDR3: CASSFRTSGTELYNEQFF
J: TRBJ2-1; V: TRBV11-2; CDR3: CASSLEMLVYEQFF
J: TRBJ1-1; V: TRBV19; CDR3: CASSSLRQGVTEAFF
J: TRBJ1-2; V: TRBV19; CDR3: CASSGRGVNYGYTF
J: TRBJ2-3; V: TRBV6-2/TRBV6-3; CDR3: CASSYVTSGISTDTQYF
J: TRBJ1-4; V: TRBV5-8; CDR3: CASSLVGREGEKLFF
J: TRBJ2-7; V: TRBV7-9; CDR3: CASSGEGGESTYEQYF
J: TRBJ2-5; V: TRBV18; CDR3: CASSPTGQETQYF
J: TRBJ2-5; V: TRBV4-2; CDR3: CASSQDWAGGETQYF
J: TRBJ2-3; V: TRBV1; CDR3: CTSSSTDGGDTQYF
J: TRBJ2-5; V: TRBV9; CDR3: CASSASLTSGQETQYF
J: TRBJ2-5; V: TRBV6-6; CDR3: CASNGLALQETQYF
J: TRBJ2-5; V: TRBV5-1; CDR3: CASSPRLAGFSGETQYF
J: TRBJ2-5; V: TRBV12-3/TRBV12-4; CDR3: CASRPAGAETQYF
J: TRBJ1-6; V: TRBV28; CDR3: CASCPQNPNSPLHF